One sample yielded the 23 T cell receptor beta chains listed below, sequenced in a study of tumor-infiltrating lymphocytes in primary liver carcinoma. Starting from 500 ng of total RNA, TCR beta cDNA was produced with a primer in the constant region. Three nested multiplex PCR rounds, a slightly modified ARM-PCR method, built the TCR beta libraries. TRBV1-TRBV30 forward primers and a C-beta reverse primer were used in the first two PCR rounds, which each ran for approximately 9 cycles. TCRdb recomputed calls from the multiplex PCR reads with MiXCR, one row per CDR3 protein. Counted here are roughly 78,000 distinct CDR3 sequences, about 64% occurring once; the ten biggest clones make up approximately 14%. Scientists recovered RNA and DNA together from approximately 20-30 mg of unsorted bulk tissue. The sample was liver tumor tissue from sampling region 4. Indicated subset: tumor region T4, right-lateral pole. Receptors originate from a woman in her fifties or sixties with primary liver carcinoma and hepatitis B virus infection.

This clonotype was observed a handful of times. The germline gene is not matched at one end of the junction; a read error may be the cause. The V call is TRBV11-2, the J call TRBJ2-1, with no clear D. The germline CDR1 and CDR2 sequences are SGHAT and FQNNGV. The CDR3 loop spans 12 amino acids. The CDR3 DNA reads as TGTGCCAGCAACTTAAGCTCCCATGAGCAGTTCTTC. Translation: CASNLSSHEQFF.

As to this clonotype: The junction departs from germline at one end; a sequencing error may be responsible. The CDR3 region has the DNA TGCACCAGCAGCCAGGGACTATCCTACGAGCAGTACTTC. It encodes CTSSQGLSYEQYF. The chain couples TRBV5-1 to TRBJ2-7; 7 bases agree with TRBD2. Germline CDR1 reads SGHRS; CDR2 reads YFSETQ. The CDR3 has 13 residues.

The chain couples TRBV10-3 to TRBJ2-5; D is perhaps TRBD2 (5 bases). The CDR3 has 11 amino acids. Germline CDR1 ENHRY, CDR2 SYGVKD. V dropped 6 bases and J dropped 5 bases, with 7 bases sitting between them. CDR3 DNA: TGTGCCATCAGCACGGGGGAGACCCAGTACTTC. Translated: CAISTGETQYF.

For this clonotype: One end of the junction does not line up with germline, which may come from a read error. This sequence joins TRBV7-9 and TRBJ1-2, with TRBD1 as a possible D gene (5 bases). CDR3 length: 13 amino acids. Germline CDR1 reads SEHNR; CDR2 reads FQNEAQ (reference sequence). The CDR3 sequence is CASSFGEGTGYTF. CDR3 bases: TGCGCCAGCAGCTTTGGGGAAGGGACTGGCTACACCTTC. The full variable domain, its missing parts supplied by reference TRBV7-9 and TRBJ1-2, is DTGVSQNPRHKITKRGQNVTFRCDPISEHNRLYWYRQTLGQGPEFLTYFQNEAQLEKSRLLSDRFSAERPKGSFSTLEIQRTEQGDSAMYLCASSFGEGTGYTFGSGTRLTVV.

About this clonotype: At one end the junction does not follow the germline gene, possibly because of a read error. The chain is built from TRBV11-2 and TRBJ2-3; D unclear. The CDR3 sequence is 17 residues long. Germline V gives CDR1 SGHAT, CDR2 FQNNGV. The chain's CDR3 is CASNLGIRREGTDAHYF. CDR3 nucleotides: TGTGCCAGCAACTTAGGGATTCGAAGGGAAGGCACAGATGCGCATTATTTT.

This clonotype has at least ten counts. This chain uses TRBV6-1 with TRBJ2-7; D may be TRBD1 (6 bases). The V gene lost 5 bases and the J gene lost 1 base, with 15 bases spanning the gap. CDR1 and CDR2 (germline): MNHNS, SASEGT. This CDR3 has 15 amino acids. The CDR3 protein is CASSRGQLGSYEQYF. Here the CDR3 DNA reads TGTGCCAGCAGTAGAGGACAGCTAGGATCCTACGAGCAGTACTTC.

Concerning this clonotype itself: Its ends do not fully match the called genes, so a read error is possible. V is TRBV5-1 and J is TRBJ2-7; either TRBD1 or TRBD2 may supply D (6 bases each). CDR1 is SGHRS and CDR2 is YFSETQ in the germline V gene. This CDR3 region has 14 residues. Here the CDR3 reads CASSFDGGHREQHF. The CDR3 DNA follows: TGCGCCAGCAGCTTCGATGGGGGGCATCGTGAGCAGCACTTC.

As for this clonotype: The final CDR3 position lacks the conserved phenylalanine or tryptophan, pointing to a likely read error. No DNA is shown, since the ends of the CDR3 on it are uncertain; the CDR3 is the one TCRdb lists. This chain uses TRBV28 with TRBJ1-1; whether TRBD1, the table's D call, matches the DNA was not checked. The CDR3 is 15 amino acids in total, end residues counted. Germline lookup yields CDR1 MDHEN and CDR2 SYDVKM. The CDR3 sequence: CASSSYRGRISQVFL.

The CDR3 spells CASSQEVGSSYEQYF. Here the CDR3 DNA reads TGTGCCAGCAGCCAGGAGGTGGGCTCTTCCTACGAGCAGTACTTC. V and J are TRBV7-9 and TRBJ2-7; possible D gene TRBD2, 5 bases. The germline V and J ends were trimmed by 5 bases and 1 base, with 15 bases remaining between them. The germline V gene encodes CDR1 SEHNR and CDR2 FQNEAQ (reference sequence). The CDR3 has 15 residues.

This clonotype was seen many times. The genes are TRBV12-3 or TRBV12-4 and TRBJ2-3; 9 nucleotides match TRBD2. CDR3 size: 16 residues. J was trimmed by 4 bases and V by 5 bases; bases with no gene match: 10. In DNA form, the CDR3 reads TGTGCCAGCAGTCTACTTAGCGGGAGAGGGGCAGATACGCAGTATTTT. Its translation: CASSLLSGRGADTQYF.

Ten or more counts support this clonotype. This may stem from a read error, because a much larger clone lies one nucleotide away. The CDR3 protein is CASSLAGGSLEQFF. For the CDR3, the DNA is TGTGCCAGCAGCTTAGCGGGAGGGTCGCTTGAGCAGTTCTTC. The chain has TRBV11-2 and TRBJ2-1; TRBD2 aligns across 8 bases. The CDR3 extends over 14 amino acids. The V gene's germline CDR1 is SGHAT and CDR2 FQNNGV. The junction had 5 bases not matched to a gene; V was cut back by 1 base and J by 9 bases. Full variable domain (remainder filled in from reference TRBV11-2 and TRBJ2-1): EAGVAQSPRYKIIEKRQSVAFWCNPISGHATLYWYQQILGQGPKLLIQFQNNGVVDDSQLPKDRFSAERLKGVDSTLKIQPAKLEDSAVYLCASSLAGGSLEQFFGPGTRLTVL.

The rearrangement links TRBV6-2 or TRBV6-3 to TRBJ1-1; D might be TRBD1 (5 bases). Between the trimmed V and J ends, which lost 6 bases and 4 bases, there was a span of 27 bases. The CDR3 totals 18 residues. CDR1 and CDR2 from the germline V gene are MNHEY and SVGEGT. The DNA for the CDR3 is TGTGCCAGCAGCGCCCCCATGGGCAAGGGGAATATTGGCACTGAAGCTTTCTTT. Translated: CASSAPMGKGNIGTEAFF.

A remark on this clonotype: Mismatch with germline at one junction end may stem from a read error. The CDR3 loop reads CSVEDKGYGHIF. CDR3 nucleotide sequence: TGCAGCGTTGAGGACAAGGGCTACGGCCACATCTTC. The chain uses TRBV29-1 and TRBJ1-2; D perhaps matches TRBD1 (5 bases). Looked up from germline, CDR1 is SQVTM and CDR2 is ANQGSEA. The length of the CDR3 is 12 residues.

The V and J genes are TRBV6-2 or TRBV6-3 and TRBJ2-1; 10 bases agree with TRBD1. CDR3 length: 17 amino acids. The V gene end was trimmed by 2 bases and the J gene end by 9 bases; junction bases not matched to a gene: 13. Germline lookup yields CDR1 MNHEY and CDR2 SVGEGT. The chain's CDR3 is CASSYLIWDRGHTEQFF. CDR3 coding DNA: TGTGCCAGCAGTTACCTTATATGGGACAGGGGTCACACTGAGCAGTTCTTC.

With respect to this clonotype: Lacking the conserved final phenylalanine or tryptophan, this CDR3 likely reflects a read error. The CDR3: CASSDGGPTDTQYL. In nucleotides, the CDR3 is TGTGCCAGCAGTGACGGTGGCCCTACAGATACGCAGTATCTT. The rearrangement links TRBV6-1 to TRBJ2-3, with no clear D. The CDR3 is 14 residues long. The V end lost 3 bases, the J end lost 3 bases, and 10 bases lay between the germline ends. Germline values: CDR1 MNHNS, CDR2 SASEGT.

With respect to this clonotype: One end of the junction is discordant with germline, which a read error may explain. The chain combines TRBV29-1 with TRBJ2-7; D is perhaps TRBD1 or TRBD2 (5 bases each). This CDR3 has 11 amino acids. Looked up from germline, CDR1 is SQVTM and CDR2 is ANQGSEA. The CDR3 is CSALSGYEHYF. DNA of the CDR3: TGTAGCGCCCTCTCAGGGTACGAGCACTACTTC.

Ten or more counts support this clonotype. V and J are TRBV28 and TRBJ1-1; 7 bases agree with TRBD1. Germline CDR1 MDHEN, CDR2 SYDVKM. The CDR3 contains 12 residues. The V and J ends lost 5 bases and 9 bases, in that order; junction bases with no gene match: 6. This CDR3 reads CASSPGTDQAFF. CDR3 bases: TGTGCCAGCAGTCCCGGGACAGATCAAGCTTTCTTT.

This clonotype was seen ten or more times. The V gene is TRBV6-5, the J gene TRBJ2-3; 12 bases line up with TRBD1. Germline V CDR1 and CDR2: MNHEY, SVGAGI. The CDR3 has 15 amino acids. The V gene end was trimmed by 2 bases and the J gene end by 4 bases; junction bases not matched to a gene: 1. CDR3 nucleotides: TGTGCCAGCAGTTACGGGACAGGGGGCGCAGATACGCAGTATTTT. It specifies CASSYGTGGADTQYF.

To note about this clonotype: One end of the junction varies from germline; a read error may be responsible. This rearrangement joins TRBV6-5 to TRBJ1-6, with D uncertain. From germline, CDR1 is MNHEY and CDR2 SVGAGI. There are 14 residues in the CDR3. CDR3 DNA sequence: TGTGCCAGCAGTTACGAGAGCTATAACTCACCCCTCCACTTT. Protein sequence: CASSYESYNSPLHF.

J is TRBJ1-2 and V is TRBV29-1; no definite D call. The V and J ends lost 7 bases and 3 bases respectively, with 9 bases between them. There are 11 residues in the CDR3. The germline V gene encodes CDR1 SQVTM and CDR2 ANQGSEA. The CDR3 protein is CSAHVDYGYTF. CDR3 nucleotide sequence: TGCAGCGCCCATGTAGACTATGGCTACACCTTC. Full variable domain (remainder filled in from reference TRBV29-1 and TRBJ1-2): SAVISQKPSRDICQRGTSLTIQCQVDSQVTMMFWYRQQPGQSLTLIATANQGSEATYESGFVIDKFPISRPNLTFSTLTVSNMSPEDSSIYLCSAHVDYGYTFGSGTRLTVV.

By sample share, this clonotype is large. The rearrangement links TRBV11-1 to TRBJ2-7; 7 bases agree with TRBD1. The ends lost 3 bases at V and 3 bases at J; junction bases unmatched: 2. CDR3 length: 13 amino acids. The germline gives CDR1 SGHAT, CDR2 FQDESV (reference sequence). The CDR3 sequence is CASSFGDSYEQYF. CDR3 in DNA: TGTGCCAGCAGCTTCGGGGACAGCTACGAGCAGTACTTC.

This clonotype has a handful of counts. Just one base apart from a much larger clone, this may be a read error. This chain joins TRBV6-1 and TRBJ2-3; D ambiguous. V shed 1 base and J shed 2 bases, with 13 bases lying between them. CDR3 length: 16 amino acids. Germline values: CDR1 MNHNS, CDR2 SASEGT. This CDR3 is CASSEEVGRDTDTQYF. DNA for the CDR3: TGTGCCAGCAGTGAAGAAGTGGGTAGGGACACAGATACGCAGTATTTT.

The chain carries TRBV28 and TRBJ2-7; D gene ambiguous. Germline V gene lookup returns CDR1 MDHEN and CDR2 SYDVKM. The CDR3 contains 15 residues. Trimming removed 5 bases at V and 0 bases at J, with 14 bases between. The CDR3 loop is CASSPGWASSYEQYF. In DNA, the CDR3 is TGTGCCAGCAGTCCCGGGTGGGCGAGCTCCTACGAGCAGTACTTC.